This T cell receptor (beta chain) was captured in a study of blood T cell repertoires in COVID-19. Overall study: T cells, B-cell-depleted T cells, or PBMCs supplied cDNA or gDNA.

Profiled with immunoSEQ multiplex PCR; TCRdb holds only in-frame clones, not every one. There are some 350,000 clones in the sample; around 90% occur only once, and about 3% lies in the top ten. There are 11 residues in the CDR3. Trimming pared 3 bases from V and 6 bases from J, leaving 8 bases between. The germline V gene has CDR1 DFQATT and CDR2 SNEGSKA (reference sequence). V is TRBV20-1 and J is TRBJ1-2; D gene uncertain. This sequence was found in a human donor in a cohort sampled during active COVID-19. The material sequenced was peripheral blood. The CDR3 DNA reads as TGCAGTGCTAGTAGAGGGCATGGCTACACCTTC. Translation gives CSASRGHGYTF.